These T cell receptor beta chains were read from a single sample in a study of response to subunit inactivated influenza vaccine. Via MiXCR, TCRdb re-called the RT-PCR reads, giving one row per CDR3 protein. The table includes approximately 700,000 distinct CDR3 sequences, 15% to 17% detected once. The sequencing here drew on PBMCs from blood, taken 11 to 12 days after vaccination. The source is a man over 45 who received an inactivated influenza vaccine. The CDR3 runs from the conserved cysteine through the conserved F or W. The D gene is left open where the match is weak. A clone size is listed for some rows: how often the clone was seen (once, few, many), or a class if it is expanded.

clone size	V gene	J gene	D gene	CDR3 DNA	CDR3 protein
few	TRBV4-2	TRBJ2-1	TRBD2	TGTGCCAGCAGCCAAGCTAGCGGGAGGGCCATGAATGAGCAGTTCTTC	CASSQASGRAMNEQFF
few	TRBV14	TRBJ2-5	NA	TGTGCCAGCAGTATCTGGGGCTTAGAAGAGACCCAGTACTTC	CASSIWGLEETQYF
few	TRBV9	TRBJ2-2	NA	TGTGCCAGCAGCCCCCGCGGGACAGACACCGGGGAGCTGTTTTTT	CASSPRGTDTGELFF
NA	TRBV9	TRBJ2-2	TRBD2	TGTGCCAGCAGCGTCAGGGGACTAGCGGGAGTGTTTAACACCGGGGAGCTGTTTTTT	CASSVRGLAGVFNTGELFF
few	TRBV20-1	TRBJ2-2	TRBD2	TGCAGTGCTAGAGAACTAGCGGGGGTCGGGGAGCTGTTTTTT	CSARELAGVGELFF
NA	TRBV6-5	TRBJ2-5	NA	TGTGCCAGCAGTTACTCTCCGGTCGCAGGGGTCCAGTACTTC	CASSYSPVAGVQYF
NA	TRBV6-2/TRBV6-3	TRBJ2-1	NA	TGTGCCAGCAGTTACGGGACGGTTAGTCAGCAGTTCTTC	CASSYGTVSQQFF
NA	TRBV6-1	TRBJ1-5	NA	TGTGCCAGCCCCCCTCGAGGAGTCAGAAGCAATCAGCCCCAGCATTTT	CASPPRGVRSNQPQHF
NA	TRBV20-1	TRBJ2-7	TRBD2	TGCAGTGCTAGAGATATCGGGACTAGCGGGAGTCCAGGCTCCTACGAGCAGTACTTC	CSARDIGTSGSPGSYEQYF
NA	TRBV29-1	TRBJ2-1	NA	TGCAGCGTTGACCGACCGGGACAAGGTCTAGGGCAGTTCTTC	CSVDRPGQGLGQFF
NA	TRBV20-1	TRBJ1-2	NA	TGCAGTGCTAGAGATCGCCTGGGCCCCAACTATGGCTACACCTTC	CSARDRLGPNYGYTF
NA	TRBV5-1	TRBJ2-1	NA	TGCGCCAGCAGCTTGTCGGAGGGGGGAATATACAATGAGCAGTTCTTC	CASSLSEGGIYNEQFF
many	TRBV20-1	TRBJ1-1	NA	TGCAGTGCTTGGGTTTCAGGGGCGTCTGAAGCTTTCTTT	CSAWVSGASEAFF
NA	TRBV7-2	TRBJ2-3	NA	TGTGCCAGCAGCTTTCTGCATGGAGGTTCGGGTACGCAGTATTTT	CASSFLHGGSGTQYF
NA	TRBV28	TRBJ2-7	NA	TGTGCCAGCAGTCCTCCTGGTCGGGAGCAGTACTTC	CASSPPGREQYF
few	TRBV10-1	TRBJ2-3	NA	TGCGCCAGCAGTGAGGAACCTGGGGCAGATACGCAGTATTTT	CASSEEPGADTQYF
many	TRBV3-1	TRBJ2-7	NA	TGTGCCAGCAGCTACCGGGACGAGCAGTACTTC	CASSYRDEQYF
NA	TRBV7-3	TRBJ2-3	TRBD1	TGTGCCAGCAGCTTAACAGGGGGCAGGGTAGATACGCAGTATTTT	CASSLTGGRVDTQYF
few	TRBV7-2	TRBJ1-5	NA	TGTGCCAGCAGCGGAACAGGTTATAGCAATCAGCCCCAGCATTTT	CASSGTGYSNQPQHF
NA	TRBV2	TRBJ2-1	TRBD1	TGTGCCAGCAGTGATCCAGGGCAGGGGGCAGAAAATGAGCAGTTCTTC	CASSDPGQGAENEQFF
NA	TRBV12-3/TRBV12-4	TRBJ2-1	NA	TGTGCCAGCATTCGGGACCAACTTTCCTACAATGAGCAGTTCTTC	CASIRDQLSYNEQFF
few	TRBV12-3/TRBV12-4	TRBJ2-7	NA	TGTGCCAGCGGGTCAAACTACGAGCAGTACTTC	CASGSNYEQYF
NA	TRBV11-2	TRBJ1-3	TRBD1	TGTGCCAGCAGCTCACCGGGACAGGGGATTTCTCCTGGAAACACCATATATTTT	CASSSPGQGISPGNTIYF
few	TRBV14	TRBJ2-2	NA	TGTGCCAGCAGCCAAGTGTGGGCCACCGGGGAGCTGTTTTTT	CASSQVWATGELFF
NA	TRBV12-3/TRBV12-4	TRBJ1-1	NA	TGTGCCAGCAGTTTAATCAGGGGCTGGACTGAAGCTTTCTTT	CASSLIRGWTEAFF
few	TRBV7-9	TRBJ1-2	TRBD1	TGTGCCAGCAGCTTAGGGGACAGGTTTGGCTACACCTTC	CASSLGDRFGYTF
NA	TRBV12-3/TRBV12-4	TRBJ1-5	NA	TGTGCCAGCAGTTTAGCTGGACAGAATCAGCCCCAGCATTTT	CASSLAGQNQPQHF
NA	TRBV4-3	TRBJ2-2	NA	TGCGCCAGCAGCCAAGATTCGGGACTGGGGACCGGGGAGCTGTTTTTT	CASSQDSGLGTGELFF
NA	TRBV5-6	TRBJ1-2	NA	TGTGCCAGCAGCCCCGGGATCGTCAACTATGGCTACACCTTC	CASSPGIVNYGYTF
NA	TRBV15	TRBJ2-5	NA	TGTGCCACCAGCAGGGAGGGGTGGTCGGAGACCCAGTACTTC	CATSREGWSETQYF
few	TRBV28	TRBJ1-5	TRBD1	TGTGCCAGCAGTTGGACAGGGTCAAGTAATCAGCCCCAGCATTTT	CASSWTGSSNQPQHF
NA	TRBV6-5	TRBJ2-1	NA	TGTGCCAGCAGTTACAGCTGGGGATACAATGAGCAGTTCTTC	CASSYSWGYNEQFF
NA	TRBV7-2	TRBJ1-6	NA	TGTGCCAGCAGTGACGTAGGAGGGTCCAATTCACCCCTCCACTTT	CASSDVGGSNSPLHF
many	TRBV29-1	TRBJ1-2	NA	TGCAGCGCTGGGGGCGGGGGCGGTGGCTACACCTTC	CSAGGGGGGYTF
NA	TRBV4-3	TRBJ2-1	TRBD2	TGCGCCAGCAGCCAATTCGCGGGGGGGCCGGTTGACAATAGTGAGCAGTTCTTC	CASSQFAGGPVDNSEQFF
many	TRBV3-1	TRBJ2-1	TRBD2	TGTGCCAGCAGCCAGGGGGGGAGCTCCTACAATGAGCAGTTCTTC	CASSQGGSSYNEQFF
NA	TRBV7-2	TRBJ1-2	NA	TGTGCCAGCAGGCTAGGCGGGGCAGCAATTTATGGCTACACCTTC	CASRLGGAAIYGYTF
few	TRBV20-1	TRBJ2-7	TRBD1	TGCAGTCCACTTCGGACAGGTAGCGAGCAGTACTTC	CSPLRTGSEQYF
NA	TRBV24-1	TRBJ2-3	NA	TGTGCCACCAGTGATGCCGGGATGGCGGAGGCAGATACGCAGTATTTT	CATSDAGMAEADTQYF
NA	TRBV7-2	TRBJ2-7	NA	TGTGCCAGCAGCTTAGACTGGGGCAGCGGGTCCGAGCAGTACTTC	CASSLDWGSGSEQYF
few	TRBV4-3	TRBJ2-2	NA	TGCGCCAGCAGCCAAAGGGGGGGGGATTACACCGGGGAGCTGTTTTTT	CASSQRGGDYTGELFF
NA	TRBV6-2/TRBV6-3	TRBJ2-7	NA	TGTGCCAGCATGAGAGGTTACGAGCAGTACTTC	CASMRGYEQYF